The source of this T cell receptor beta chain is a study of vaccination and CD4 T cells after COVID-19. As for the study in general: Stimulation used overlapping spike peptides from SARS-CoV-2, HCoV-NL63, HCoV-OC43 and HCoV-229E. Study-level results: The median count of SARS-CoV-2-reactive clonotypes rose from 21 to 38, not significantly.

Described treatment: approximately nine-day PBMC culture with coronavirus spike peptide pools or control peptides (ViraFEST assay). PCR-confirmed positives ranged from March to December 2020, preceding US Alpha, Beta and Delta variants. This clonotype was seen once. Its antigen is unknown. An Oncomine TCR Beta short-read assay was used to sequence the DNA from cultured CD4+ T cells. In TCRdb, the PCR reads were re-called with MiXCR into one record per CDR3 protein. Among 13,000 or so distinct CDR3 sequences listed, 45% were seen once. Germline loops: CDR1 MGHDK, CDR2 SYGVNS. The CDR3 is 17 residues long. The V and J ends lost 3 bases and 1 base, in that order; junction bases with no gene match: 9.

The input for sequencing was CD4+ T cells from blood, cultured in vitro, taken after SARS-CoV-2 vaccination. The origin of this receptor is a human donor who had recovered from COVID-19. This rearrangement joins TRBV25-1 to TRBJ1-5; 7 bases map to TRBD1. Here the CDR3 reads CASSESSPGQSNQPQHF. In nucleotides, the CDR3 is TGTGCCAGCAGTGAGTCTTCCCCGGGACAGAGCAATCAGCCCCAGCATTTT.